This T cell receptor beta chain derives from a study of CD8 T cells in Susac syndrome. Whole-study findings and limits: As acknowledged by the study, its TCR sequencing and HLA analysis included a relatively small number of individuals.

The CDR3 sequence is 15 residues long. Per the germline V gene, CDR1 is ENHRY and CDR2 is SYGVKD. Peripheral blood CD8+ and CD4+ T cells were profiled by TCR beta sequencing. To note about this clonotype: Its antigen is unknown. Mismatch with germline at one junction end may stem from a read error.

The authors reverse transcribed about 0.5 to 1 ug RNA with random hexamers. From the immunoSEQ multiplex PCR reads, TCRdb called clonotypes with MiXCR, one entry per CDR3 protein. The sample consists of some 450,000 distinct CDR3 sequences, approximately 85% of them appearing once. The V call is TRBV10-3, the J call TRBJ2-3; D may match TRBD1 or TRBD2 (5 bases each). The source material was CD8+ T cells from PBMCs. The sequence derives from a human donor with multiple sclerosis. The CDR3 spells CAISVGTLNTGTQYF. Here the CDR3 DNA reads TGTGCCATCAGCGTCGGGACCCTCAACACAGGTACGCAGTATTTT.